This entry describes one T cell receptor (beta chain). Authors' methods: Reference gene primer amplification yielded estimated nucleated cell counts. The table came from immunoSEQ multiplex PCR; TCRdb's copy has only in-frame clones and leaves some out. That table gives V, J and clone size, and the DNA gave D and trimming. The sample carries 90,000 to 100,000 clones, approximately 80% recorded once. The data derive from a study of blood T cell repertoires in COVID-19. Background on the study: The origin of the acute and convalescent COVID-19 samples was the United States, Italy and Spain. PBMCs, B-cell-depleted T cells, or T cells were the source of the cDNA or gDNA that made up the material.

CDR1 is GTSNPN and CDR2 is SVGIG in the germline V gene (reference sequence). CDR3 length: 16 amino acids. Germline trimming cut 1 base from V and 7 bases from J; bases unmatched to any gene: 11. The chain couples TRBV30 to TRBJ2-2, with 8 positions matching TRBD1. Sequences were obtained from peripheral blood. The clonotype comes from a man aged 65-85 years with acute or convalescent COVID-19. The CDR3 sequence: CAWSGRQGTLGGELFF. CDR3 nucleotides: TGTGCCTGGAGTGGGAGACAGGGGACGTTAGGCGGGGAGCTGTTTTTT.